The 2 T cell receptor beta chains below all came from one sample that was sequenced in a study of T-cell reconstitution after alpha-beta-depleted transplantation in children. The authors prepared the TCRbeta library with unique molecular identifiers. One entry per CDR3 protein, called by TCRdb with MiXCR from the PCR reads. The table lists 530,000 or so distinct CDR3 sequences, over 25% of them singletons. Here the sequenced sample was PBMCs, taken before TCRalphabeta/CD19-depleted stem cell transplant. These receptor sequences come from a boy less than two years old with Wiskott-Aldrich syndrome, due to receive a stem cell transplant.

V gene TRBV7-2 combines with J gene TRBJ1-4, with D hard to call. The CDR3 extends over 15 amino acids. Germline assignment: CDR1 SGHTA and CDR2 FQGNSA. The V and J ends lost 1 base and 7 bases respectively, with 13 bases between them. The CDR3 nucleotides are TGTGCCAGCAGCTTAGAACCGGTCCTGGGTGAAAAACTGTTTTTT. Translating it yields CASSLEPVLGEKLFF.

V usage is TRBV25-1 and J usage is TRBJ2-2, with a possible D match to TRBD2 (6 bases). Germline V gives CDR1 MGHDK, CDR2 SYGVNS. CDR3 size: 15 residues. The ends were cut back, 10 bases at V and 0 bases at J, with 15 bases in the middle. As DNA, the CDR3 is TGTGCCATCCCGGGGGTGGAGCCGAACACCGGGGAGCTGTTTTTT. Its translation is CAIPGVEPNTGELFF.